The rows below give T cell receptor beta chains drawn from one sample of a study of low-dose radiotherapy and immunotherapy resistance in tumors. Via MiXCR, TCRdb re-called the reads, giving one row per CDR3 protein. This sample yields 75,000 to 95,000 distinct CDR3 sequences, of which approximately 17% are seen a single time; 5.5% to 6% belongs to the top ten. The specimen comprised PBMCs, sampled before treatment. The receptors derive from a male donor with prostate cancer. Both conserved end residues are part of each CDR3. D genes are given only for firm matches. Only part of the rows carry a size: once, few, many, or a class if the clone is expanded.

clone_size: many
j_call: TRBJ1-2
v_call: TRBV6-5
d_call: TRBD1
cdr3_aa: CASSDRGGYTF
cdr3_nt: TGTGCCAGCAGTGACAGGGGCGGCTACACCTTC

clone_size: many
j_call: TRBJ2-1
v_call: TRBV5-1
d_call: -
cdr3_aa: CASSAPGLNEQFF
cdr3_nt: TGCGCCAGCAGCGCCCCGGGATTGAATGAGCAGTTCTTC

clone_size: -
j_call: TRBJ2-7
v_call: TRBV27
d_call: TRBD1
cdr3_aa: CASRRDRPYEQYF
cdr3_nt: TGTGCCAGCAGACGGGACAGGCCCTACGAGCAGTACTTC

clone_size: many
j_call: TRBJ2-3
v_call: TRBV11-2
d_call: TRBD2
cdr3_aa: CASSTGALAGGLTDTQYF
cdr3_nt: TGTGCCAGCAGCACCGGGGCACTAGCGGGAGGGCTCACAGATACGCAGTATTTT

clone_size: many
j_call: TRBJ2-2
v_call: TRBV29-1
d_call: TRBD2
cdr3_aa: CSVKIAWESGSMYTGELFF
cdr3_nt: TGCAGCGTCAAAATAGCGTGGGAAAGCGGGAGTATGTACACCGGGGAGCTGTTTTTT

clone_size: -
j_call: TRBJ1-5
v_call: TRBV12-3/TRBV12-4
d_call: TRBD1
cdr3_aa: CASSPTGGTVQPQHF
cdr3_nt: TGTGCCAGCAGCCCGACAGGGGGGACTGTTCAGCCCCAGCATTTT

clone_size: many
j_call: TRBJ1-2
v_call: TRBV11-2
d_call: -
cdr3_aa: CASSQRNYGYTF
cdr3_nt: TGTGCCAGCAGCCAACGCAACTATGGCTACACCTTC

clone_size: many
j_call: TRBJ2-3
v_call: TRBV7-9
d_call: -
cdr3_aa: CASSLGRSTDTQYF
cdr3_nt: TGTGCCAGCAGCTTGGGGAGGAGCACAGATACGCAGTATTTT

clone_size: many
j_call: TRBJ2-1
v_call: TRBV14
d_call: TRBD1
cdr3_aa: CASSLPGTVYNEQFF
cdr3_nt: TGTGCCAGCAGCCTCCCCGGGACAGTTTACAATGAGCAGTTCTTC

clone_size: many
j_call: TRBJ2-3
v_call: TRBV10-3
d_call: -
cdr3_aa: CAISRGQGLDTQYF
cdr3_nt: TGTGCCATCAGCCGGGGTCAGGGGCTTGATACGCAGTATTTT

clone_size: few
j_call: TRBJ1-4
v_call: TRBV20-1
d_call: -
cdr3_aa: CSAGGLPSNEKLFF
cdr3_nt: TGCAGTGCTGGGGGGTTACCCAGTAATGAAAAACTGTTTTTT

clone_size: many
j_call: TRBJ1-4
v_call: TRBV7-2
d_call: -
cdr3_aa: CASSALGAGPEKLFF
cdr3_nt: TGTGCCAGCAGCGCGCTGGGGGCCGGGCCCGAAAAACTGTTTTTT

clone_size: -
j_call: TRBJ1-1
v_call: TRBV26
d_call: -
cdr3_aa: CASSPAAGVNTEAFF
cdr3_nt: TGTGCCAGCAGTCCGGCAGCAGGAGTGAACACTGAAGCTTTCTTT

clone_size: many
j_call: TRBJ1-4
v_call: TRBV6-1
d_call: -
cdr3_aa: CASSDRRDPRNEKLFF
cdr3_nt: TGTGCCAGCAGTGACAGAAGGGACCCTAGAAATGAAAAACTGTTTTTT

clone_size: medium-sized
j_call: TRBJ2-7
v_call: TRBV28
d_call: TRBD1
cdr3_aa: CATFGGQGVEQYF
cdr3_nt: TGTGCCACCTTTGGGGGACAGGGAGTCGAGCAGTACTTC

clone_size: many
j_call: TRBJ1-1
v_call: TRBV2
d_call: TRBD1
cdr3_aa: CASSEGTGEAFF
cdr3_nt: TGTGCCAGCAGTGAAGGGACAGGGGAAGCTTTCTTT

clone_size: many
j_call: TRBJ2-7
v_call: TRBV13
d_call: TRBD1
cdr3_aa: CASSFTGTGNPEQYF
cdr3_nt: TGTGCCAGCAGCTTTACCGGGACAGGTAATCCCGAGCAGTACTTC

clone_size: -
j_call: TRBJ2-7
v_call: TRBV13
d_call: -
cdr3_aa: CASSLGIRIYEQYF
cdr3_nt: TGTGCCAGCAGCTTAGGGATTCGAATTTACGAGCAGTACTTC